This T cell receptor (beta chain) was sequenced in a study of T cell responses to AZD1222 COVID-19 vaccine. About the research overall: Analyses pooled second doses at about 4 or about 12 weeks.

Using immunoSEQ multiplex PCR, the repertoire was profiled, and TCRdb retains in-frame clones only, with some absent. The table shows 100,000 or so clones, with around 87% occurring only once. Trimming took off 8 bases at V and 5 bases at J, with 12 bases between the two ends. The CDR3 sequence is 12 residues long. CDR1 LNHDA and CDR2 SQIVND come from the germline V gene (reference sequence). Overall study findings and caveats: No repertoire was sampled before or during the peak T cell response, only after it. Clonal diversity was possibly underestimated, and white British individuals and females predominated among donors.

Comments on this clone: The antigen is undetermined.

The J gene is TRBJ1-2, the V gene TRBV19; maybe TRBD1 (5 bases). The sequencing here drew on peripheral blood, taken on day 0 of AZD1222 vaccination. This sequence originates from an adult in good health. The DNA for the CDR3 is TGTGCCAGTGGGACCACGGGGTATGGCTACACCTTC. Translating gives CASGTTGYGYTF.